A selection of T cell receptor beta chains follows, all from one sample in a study of molecular identifiers for immune sequencing clone quantification. Each CDR3 protein gets one entry after TCRdb re-called the PCR reads with MiXCR. Of about 500,000 distinct CDR3 sequences listed, roughly 24% are singletons. Sequencing was carried out using naive CD8+ T cells from blood, with Jurkat cell RNA spiked in. The origin of the receptors is a human donor in good health. Some libraries in this study had Jurkat cell RNA spiked in. The CDR3 runs from the conserved cysteine through the conserved F or W. A D gene is named only where the DNA matches it firmly. Some rows mark clone size as missing; the rest say once, few, many or name a class of expanded clone.

17 TRBD2 TRBJ2-3 . TRBV11-2 TGTGCCAGCAGCTTAGGGGCTAGCGGGGGGCGGGGAGATACGCAGTATTTT CASSLGASGGRGDTQYF
15 . TRBJ2-1 . TRBV27 TGTGCCAGCAGTTTACGAACACCCTACCAGAATGAGCAGTTCTTC CASSLRTPYQNEQFF
17 TRBD2 TRBJ2-3 few TRBV20-1 TGCAGTGCCCAAGGACTAGCGGGAGTTGTCGGCACAGATACGCAGTATTTT CSAQGLAGVVGTDTQYF
14 . TRBJ2-5 . TRBV12-3/TRBV12-4 TGTGCCAGCAGTTTGGAAGGGGGTATGAAGACCCAGTACTTC CASSLEGGMKTQYF
16 . TRBJ1-1 . TRBV20-1 TGCAGTGCTGGAGGGTCAGTCGAGAAGATGAACACTGAAGCTTTCTTT CSAGGSVEKMNTEAFF
17 . TRBJ2-3 . TRBV12-3/TRBV12-4 TGTGCCAGCAGCAAGAACTGGGTGGGGGGGCCCTTAGATACGCAGTATTTT CASSKNWVGGPLDTQYF
17 TRBD2 TRBJ2-5 many TRBV6-5 TGTGCCAGCAAGGGGGGGCTAGCGGGAGCTTTGGAAGCGACCCAGTACTTC CASKGGLAGALEATQYF
15 . TRBJ1-6 . TRBV5-8 TGTGCCAGCAGCTGGGACGCGACGGATAATTCACCCCTCCACTTC CASSWDATDNSPLHF
14 . TRBJ1-1 few TRBV28 TGTGCCAGCGCACTGAGGGGTTTGGGCACTGAAGCTTTCTTT CASALRGLGTEAFF
14 TRBD1 TRBJ2-3 . TRBV7-9 TGTGCCAGCGGCTCGGGACAGGACACAGATACGCAGTATTTT CASGSGQDTDTQYF
15 TRBD2 TRBJ2-2 few TRBV13 TGTGCCAGCAGCGCAAAAGGACTAGTTATCGGGGAGCTGTTTTTT CASSAKGLVIGELFF
16 . TRBJ1-4 . TRBV7-2 TGTGCCAGCAGCTTAGCGCTGGGGACAACTAATGAAAAACTGTTTTTT CASSLALGTTNEKLFF
15 TRBD2 TRBJ2-1 . TRBV7-6 TGTGCCAGCAGCTTAGAGGGACTAGAATACAATGAGCAGTTCTTC CASSLEGLEYNEQFF
13 . TRBJ1-1 many TRBV9 TGTGCCAGCGGGGGCTCCGGGGACACTGAAGCTTTCTTT CASGGSGDTEAFF
16 TRBD2 TRBJ2-3 few TRBV27 TGTGCCAGCAGTCCTCAGGGAGCGGGGGGCCCAGATACGCAGTATTTT CASSPQGAGGPDTQYF
15 . TRBJ2-7 many TRBV28 TGTGCCAGCAGCCAAGAGGCTTTAGGTCGCGACGAGCAGTACTTC CASSQEALGRDEQYF
16 . TRBJ1-3 . TRBV4-2 TGTGCCAGCAGCCAAGACGCGGGCCTGGCTGGAAACACCATATATTTT CASSQDAGLAGNTIYF
16 TRBD1 TRBJ2-7 few TRBV4-3 TGCGCCAGCAGCCAGCATATGGGACAGAGAGAAGTAGAGCAGTACTTC CASSQHMGQREVEQYF
17 TRBD1 TRBJ2-7 . TRBV6-2/TRBV6-3 TGTGCCAGCAGCCCTAATACCCGGGACAGGGGCCCCCACGAGCAGTACTTC CASSPNTRDRGPHEQYF
14 . TRBJ2-7 few TRBV5-8 TGTGCCAGCAGCCCCCGACAGGCCAGTTACGAGCAGTACTTC CASSPRQASYEQYF
13 . TRBJ2-5 . TRBV7-2 TGTGCCAGCAGCGACACGTACCAAGAGACCCAGTACTTC CASSDTYQETQYF
15 TRBD2 TRBJ2-7 many TRBV20-1 TGCAGTGCTATTCCGACTAGCGGGAGCGGCTACGAGCAGTACTTC CSAIPTSGSGYEQYF
16 TRBD2 TRBJ2-3 . TRBV13 TGTGCCAGCAGCTTAGTTGCTAGCGGGGAGGCAGATACGCAGTATTTT CASSLVASGEADTQYF
14 . TRBJ2-5 few TRBV4-1 TGCGCCAGCAGCCAAGATCGCAGGCAAGAGACCCAGTACTTC CASSQDRRQETQYF
15 TRBD1 TRBJ1-1 . TRBV24-1 TGTGCCACCAGTGCCCCGGGGACAGGGGGGACTGAAGCTTTCTTT CATSAPGTGGTEAFF
15 . TRBJ2-5 many TRBV28 TGTGCCAGCACCAGAAGTACGGGCTACCAAGAGACCCAGTACTTC CASTRSTGYQETQYF
15 TRBD1 TRBJ1-2 . TRBV4-1 TGCGCCAGCAGCCTCAAACAGGGGTCGGACTATGGCTACACCTTC CASSLKQGSDYGYTF
14 . TRBJ2-2 many TRBV20-1 TGCAGTGCTAGAGATCGTAGGGGCACCGGGGAGCTGTTTTTT CSARDRRGTGELFF
11 . TRBJ2-2 many TRBV24-1 TGTGCCACCAGTATCCACGGGGAGCTGTTTTTT CATSIHGELFF
15 . TRBJ1-4 many TRBV29-1 TGCAGCACCAAGGAGCGAGGGGCAACTAATGAAAAACTGTTTTTT CSTKERGATNEKLFF
17 . TRBJ1-5 . TRBV4-1 TGCGCCAGCAGCCAAGATTTGAACACTTATAGCAATCAGCCCCAGCATTTT CASSQDLNTYSNQPQHF
14 . TRBJ2-7 few TRBV19 TGTGCCAGTAGTTCGGAGGGGAGGACCTACGAGCAGTACTTC CASSSEGRTYEQYF
15 . TRBJ1-1 . TRBV19 TGTGCCAGTAATTCCCCCGGGGAGCAAAACACTGAAGCTTTCTTT CASNSPGEQNTEAFF
14 . TRBJ2-4 many TRBV20-1 TGCAGTGCTAGAGCCGACCTCGCCGGGTACATTCAGTACTTC CSARADLAGYIQYF
15 TRBD2 TRBJ2-3 few TRBV5-1 TGCGCCAGCAGCATTAGCGGGAGGGTGGCAGATACGCAGTATTTT CASSISGRVADTQYF
15 TRBD2 TRBJ2-7 . TRBV14 TGTGCCAGCAGCCAGGGTCTAGCGGGAGTCTGGGAGCAGTACTTC CASSQGLAGVWEQYF
12 TRBD2 TRBJ2-4 few TRBV20-1 TGCAGTGCTAGTATAGCGGGAGACATTCAGTACTTC CSASIAGDIQYF
15 . TRBJ2-5 . TRBV18 TGTGCCAGCTCACCGGAGGTCCAATTAGCGGAGACCCAGTACTTC CASSPEVQLAETQYF
15 . TRBJ2-3 . TRBV7-6 TGTGCCAGCAGCATCCTCCGGGACGCGGTAGATACGCAGTATTTT CASSILRDAVDTQYF
13 . TRBJ1-1 many TRBV20-1 TGCAGTGCTAGACGGGGTCGGGACACTGAAGCTTTCTTT CSARRGRDTEAFF
11 . TRBJ1-2 . TRBV12-3/TRBV12-4 TGTGCCAGCGACGGGAAGAATGGCTACACCTTC CASDGKNGYTF